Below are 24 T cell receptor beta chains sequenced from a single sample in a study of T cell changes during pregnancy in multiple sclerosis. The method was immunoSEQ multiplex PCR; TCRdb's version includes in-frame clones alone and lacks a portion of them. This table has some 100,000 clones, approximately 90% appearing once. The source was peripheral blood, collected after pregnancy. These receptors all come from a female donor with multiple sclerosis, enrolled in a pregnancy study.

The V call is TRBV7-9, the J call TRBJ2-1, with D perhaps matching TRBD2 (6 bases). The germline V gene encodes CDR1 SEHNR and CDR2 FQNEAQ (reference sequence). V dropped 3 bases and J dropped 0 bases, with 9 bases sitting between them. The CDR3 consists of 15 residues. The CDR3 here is CASSFRDFSYNEQFF. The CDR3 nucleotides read TGTGCCAGCAGCTTTAGGGACTTCTCCTACAATGAGCAGTTCTTC.

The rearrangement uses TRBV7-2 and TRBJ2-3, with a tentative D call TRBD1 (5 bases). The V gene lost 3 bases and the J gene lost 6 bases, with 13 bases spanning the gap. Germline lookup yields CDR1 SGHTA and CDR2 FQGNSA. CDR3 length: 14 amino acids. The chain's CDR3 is CASSFRSGADTQYF. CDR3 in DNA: TGTGCCAGCAGCTTTAGGTCTGGGGCGGATACGCAGTATTTT.

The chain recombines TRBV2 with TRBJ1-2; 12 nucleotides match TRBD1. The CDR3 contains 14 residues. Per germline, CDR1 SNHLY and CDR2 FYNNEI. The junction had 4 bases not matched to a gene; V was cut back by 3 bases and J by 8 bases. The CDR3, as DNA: TGTGCCAGCAGTGATGGGACAGGGGGCAACGGCTACACCTTC. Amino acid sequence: CASSDGTGGNGYTF.

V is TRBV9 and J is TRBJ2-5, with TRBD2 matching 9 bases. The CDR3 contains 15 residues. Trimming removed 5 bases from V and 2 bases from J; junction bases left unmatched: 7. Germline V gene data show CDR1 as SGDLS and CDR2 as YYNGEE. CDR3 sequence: CASSPASGVQETQYF. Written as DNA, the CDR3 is TGTGCCAGCAGTCCCGCTAGCGGGGTACAAGAGACCCAGTACTTC. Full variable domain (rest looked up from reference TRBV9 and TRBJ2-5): DSGVTQTPKHLITATGQRVTLRCSPRSGDLSVYWYQQSLDQGLQFLIQYYNGEERAKGNILERFSAQQFPDLHSELNLSSLELGDSALYFCASSPASGVQETQYFGPGTRLLVL.

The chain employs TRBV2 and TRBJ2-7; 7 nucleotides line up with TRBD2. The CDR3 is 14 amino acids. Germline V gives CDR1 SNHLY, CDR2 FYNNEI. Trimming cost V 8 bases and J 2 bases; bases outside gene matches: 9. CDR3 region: CASAPGLAAYEQYF. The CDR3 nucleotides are TGTGCCAGCGCTCCGGGGCTAGCGGCCTACGAGCAGTACTTC.

The CDR3 sequence is CAWIVRPPHEQFF. The CDR3 nucleotides read TGTGCCTGGATCGTCCGTCCCCCCCATGAGCAGTTCTTC. The V gene is TRBV30, the J gene TRBJ2-1; D is ambiguous. The ends were cut back, 4 bases at V and 8 bases at J, with 15 bases in the middle. The length of the CDR3 is 13 residues. Germline loops: CDR1 GTSNPN, CDR2 SVGIG (reference sequence).

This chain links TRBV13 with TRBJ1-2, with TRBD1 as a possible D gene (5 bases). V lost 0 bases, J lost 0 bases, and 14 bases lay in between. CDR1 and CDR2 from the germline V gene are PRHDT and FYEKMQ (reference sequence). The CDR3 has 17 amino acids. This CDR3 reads CASSLGLGLKANYGYTF. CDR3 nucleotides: TGTGCCAGCAGCTTAGGCCTGGGACTGAAAGCTAACTATGGCTACACCTTC.

CDR3: CSVGAGMSTEAFF. The CDR3 coding sequence is TGCAGCGTTGGTGCAGGGATGAGCACTGAAGCTTTCTTT. This chain connects TRBV29-1 to TRBJ1-1, with TRBD1 as a possible D gene (5 bases). CDR3 length: 13 amino acids. V was cut by 4 bases and J by 4 bases, with 13 bases left in between. Germline assignment: CDR1 SQVTM and CDR2 ANQGSEA.

CDR3 nucleotides: TGTGCCAGCAATAGACAGGGGGCTATTGCTGAAGCTTTCTTT. This codes for CASNRQGAIAEAFF. The chain has TRBV7-9 and TRBJ1-1, with TRBD1 matching 10 bases. The CDR3 has 14 residues. CDR1 SEHNR and CDR2 FQNEAQ come from the germline V gene (reference sequence). After removal of 7 bases from V and 6 bases from J, the junction contained 8 bases not matched to a gene.

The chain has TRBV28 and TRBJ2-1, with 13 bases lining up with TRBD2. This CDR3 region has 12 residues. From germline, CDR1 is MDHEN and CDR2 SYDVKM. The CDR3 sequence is CGTSGSHNEQFF. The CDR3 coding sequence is TGTGGGACTAGCGGGAGCCACAATGAGCAGTTCTTC.

The CDR3 loop reads CAWKQPGVLTEAFF. The CDR3 region has the DNA TGTGCCTGGAAGCAGCCCGGAGTCCTCACTGAAGCTTTCTTT. The chain couples TRBV30 to TRBJ1-1; no clear D. V shed 4 bases and J shed 4 bases, with 16 bases lying between them. The CDR3 length is 14 residues. Germline V lookup: CDR1 GTSNPN, CDR2 SVGIG (reference sequence).

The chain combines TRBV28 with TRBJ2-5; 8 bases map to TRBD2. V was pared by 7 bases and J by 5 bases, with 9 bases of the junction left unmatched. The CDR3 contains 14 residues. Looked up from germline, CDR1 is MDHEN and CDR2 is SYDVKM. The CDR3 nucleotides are TGTGCCAGCATTCCGGGAGGGCCTGACGAGACCCAGTACTTC. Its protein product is CASIPGGPDETQYF. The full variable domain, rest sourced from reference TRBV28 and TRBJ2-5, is DVKVTQSSRYLVKRTGEKVFLECVQDMDHENMFWYRQDPGLGLRLIYFSYDVKMKEKGDIPEGYSVSREKKERFSLILESASTNQTSMYLCASIPGGPDETQYFGPGTRLLVL.

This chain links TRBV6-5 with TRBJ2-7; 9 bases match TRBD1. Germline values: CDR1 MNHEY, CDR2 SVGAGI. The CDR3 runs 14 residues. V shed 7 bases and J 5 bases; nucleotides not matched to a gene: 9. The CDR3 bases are TGTGCCAGCACACCGGGACAGGGAATTAACGAGCAGTACTTC. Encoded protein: CASTPGQGINEQYF.

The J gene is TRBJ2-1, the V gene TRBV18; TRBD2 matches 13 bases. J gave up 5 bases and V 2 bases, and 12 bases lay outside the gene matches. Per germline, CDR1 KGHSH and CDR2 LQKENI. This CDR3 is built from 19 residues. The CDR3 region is CASSPKGLAGSTLNNEQFF. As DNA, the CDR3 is TGTGCCAGCTCACCAAAGGGACTAGCGGGATCCACACTTAACAATGAGCAGTTCTTC.

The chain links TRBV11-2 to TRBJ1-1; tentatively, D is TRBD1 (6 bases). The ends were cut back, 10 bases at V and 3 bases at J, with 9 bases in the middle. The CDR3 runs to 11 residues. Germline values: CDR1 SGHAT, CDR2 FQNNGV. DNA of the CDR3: TGTGCCACAGGGGCCCACACTGAAGCTTTCTTT. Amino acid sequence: CATGAHTEAFF.

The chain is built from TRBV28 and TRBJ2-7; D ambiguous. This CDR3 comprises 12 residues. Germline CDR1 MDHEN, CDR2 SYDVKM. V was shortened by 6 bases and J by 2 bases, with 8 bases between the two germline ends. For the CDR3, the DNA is TGTGCCAGCAGCCAGGCCGCCTACGAGCAGTACTTC. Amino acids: CASSQAAYEQYF. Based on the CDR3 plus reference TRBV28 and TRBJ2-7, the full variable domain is DVKVTQSSRYLVKRTGEKVFLECVQDMDHENMFWYRQDPGLGLRLIYFSYDVKMKEKGDIPEGYSVSREKKERFSLILESASTNQTSMYLCASSQAAYEQYFGPGTRLTVT.

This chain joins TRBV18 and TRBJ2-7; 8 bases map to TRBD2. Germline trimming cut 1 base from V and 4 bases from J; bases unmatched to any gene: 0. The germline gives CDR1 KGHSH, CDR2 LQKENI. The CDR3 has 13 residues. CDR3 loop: CASSPLAGYEQYF. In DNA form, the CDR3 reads TGTGCCAGCTCACCACTAGCGGGATACGAGCAGTACTTC.

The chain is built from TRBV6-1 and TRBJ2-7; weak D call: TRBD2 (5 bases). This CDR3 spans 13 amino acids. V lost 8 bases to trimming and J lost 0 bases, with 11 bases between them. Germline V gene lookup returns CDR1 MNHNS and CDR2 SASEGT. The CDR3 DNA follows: TGTGCCAGCGGTAGGACTTACTCCTACGAGCAGTACTTC. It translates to CASGRTYSYEQYF.

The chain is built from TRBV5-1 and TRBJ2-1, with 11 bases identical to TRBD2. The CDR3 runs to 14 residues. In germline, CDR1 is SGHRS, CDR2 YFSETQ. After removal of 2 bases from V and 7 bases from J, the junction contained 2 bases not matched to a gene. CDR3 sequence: CASSLPSGRNEQFF. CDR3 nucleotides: TGCGCCAGCAGCTTACCTAGCGGGAGGAATGAGCAGTTCTTC.

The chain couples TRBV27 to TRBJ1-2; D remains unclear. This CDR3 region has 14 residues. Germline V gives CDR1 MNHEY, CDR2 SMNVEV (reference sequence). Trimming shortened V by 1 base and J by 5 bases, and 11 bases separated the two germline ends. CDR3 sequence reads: CASSLFGSTYGYTF. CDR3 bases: TGTGCCAGCAGTTTATTCGGGAGTACGTATGGCTACACCTTC.

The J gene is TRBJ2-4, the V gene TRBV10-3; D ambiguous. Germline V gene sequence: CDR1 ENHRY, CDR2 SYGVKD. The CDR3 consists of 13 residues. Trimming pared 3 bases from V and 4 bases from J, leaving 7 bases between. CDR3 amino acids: CAISEPRKNIQYF. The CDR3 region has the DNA TGTGCCATCAGTGAACCCAGAAAAAACATTCAGTACTTC.

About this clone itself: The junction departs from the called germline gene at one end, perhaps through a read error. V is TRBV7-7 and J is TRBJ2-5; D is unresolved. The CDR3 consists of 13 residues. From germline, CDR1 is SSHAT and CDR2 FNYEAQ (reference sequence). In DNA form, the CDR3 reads TGTGCTAGCAGCCACGGAGTCCAAGAGACCCAGTACTTC. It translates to CASSHGVQETQYF. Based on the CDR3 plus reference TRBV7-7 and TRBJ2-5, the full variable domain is GAGVSQSPRYKVTKRGQDVTLRCDPISSHATLYWYQQALGQGPEFLTYFNYEAQPDKSGLPSDRFSAERPEGSISTLTIQRTEQRDSAMYRCASSHGVQETQYFGPGTRLLVL.

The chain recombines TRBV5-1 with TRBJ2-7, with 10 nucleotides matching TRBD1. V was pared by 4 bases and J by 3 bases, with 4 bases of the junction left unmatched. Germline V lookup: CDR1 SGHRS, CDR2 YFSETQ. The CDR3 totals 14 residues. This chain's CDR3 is CASSTGTGVYEQYF. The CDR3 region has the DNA TGCGCCAGCAGCACCGGGACAGGGGTCTACGAGCAGTACTTC.

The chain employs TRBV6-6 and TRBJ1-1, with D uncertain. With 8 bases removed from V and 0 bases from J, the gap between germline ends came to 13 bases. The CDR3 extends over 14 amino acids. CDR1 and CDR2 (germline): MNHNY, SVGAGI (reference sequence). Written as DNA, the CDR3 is TGTGCCAGCTCACGGGATCCCATGAACACTGAAGCTTTCTTT. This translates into CASSRDPMNTEAFF.